The 10 T cell receptor beta chains reported below all come from one sample, sequenced in a study of control samples from healthy donors and cancer patients (dated by TCRdb to 2019 to 2021). The receptor library was made with the immunoSEQ multiplex PCR assay. TCRdb retrieved this table from immuneACCESS and kept in-frame rearrangements only. Not all clones are present; in checked studies, unresolved V genes account for under half, and no reason is known for the remainder. The table for this sample lists about 180,000 clones; about 90% of them were counted only once. In total, the top ten clones hold about 1.4% of the sample. Sequences were obtained from blood. These receptor sequences come from a woman aged 45 to 65 in good health.

The genes are TRBV2 and TRBJ2-7, with 10 positions matching TRBD1. The germline CDR1 and CDR2 sequences are SNHLY and FYNNEI. The CDR3 is made up of 14 amino acids. Germline trimming cut 6 bases from V and 2 bases from J; bases unmatched to any gene: 4. In DNA, the CDR3 is TGTGCCAGCAGCGGGGACAGGGGACCCTACGAGCAGTACTTC. As protein: CASSGDRGPYEQYF.

The chain employs TRBV5-6 and TRBJ1-1; 7 nucleotides match TRBD1. This CDR3 has 14 residues. The trim removed 1 base at V and 5 bases at J, leaving 5 bases unmatched. Germline V gene sequence: CDR1 SGHDT, CDR2 YYEEEE. Here the CDR3 DNA reads TGTGCCAGCAGCTTGCCACAGGGGAGGACTGAAGCTTTCTTT. It is translated as CASSLPQGRTEAFF.

The chain is built from TRBV5-4 and TRBJ2-1; no clear D. The V gene's germline CDR1 is SGHNT and CDR2 YYREEE (reference sequence). CDR3 length: 13 amino acids. Trimming shortened V by 3 bases and J by 7 bases, and 11 bases separated the two germline ends. The CDR3 sequence is CASSSGLRNEQFF. The CDR3 DNA reads as TGTGCCAGCAGCTCTGGGCTACGGAATGAGCAGTTCTTC.

The chain carries TRBV19 and TRBJ2-2, with D maybe TRBD1 (6 bases). The CDR3 is 15 residues long. Deletions cut 8 bases from V and 0 bases from J, with 13 bases between. In germline, CDR1 is LNHDA, CDR2 SQIVND (reference sequence). The CDR3 nucleotides read TGTGCCAGTGCGAGGGACACGGCGAACACCGGGGAGCTGTTTTTT. As protein: CASARDTANTGELFF.

This rearrangement joins TRBV21-1 to TRBJ1-5; the D segment call TRBD1 is taken from the table without a DNA check. TRBV21-1 is an annotated pseudogene. This CDR3 is 15 amino acids long. The CDR3: CASSRRGRCNQPQHF. As DNA, the CDR3 is TGTGCCAGCAGTCGGAGGGGGCGGTGCAATCAGCCCCAGCATTTT.

This chain's CDR3 is CASSTGRISGATEAFF. The CDR3 bases are TGTGCCAGTAGTACCGGGAGGATCTCAGGGGCCACTGAAGCTTTCTTT. The genes are TRBV19 and TRBJ1-1; possibly TRBD1 for D (6 bases). The germline V and J ends were trimmed by 4 bases and 4 bases, with 19 bases remaining between them. CDR1 is LNHDA and CDR2 is SQIVND in the germline V gene (reference sequence). The CDR3 spans 16 residues.

The chain couples TRBV5-6 to TRBJ2-2; D not certain. Deletions cut 4 bases from V and 6 bases from J, with 10 bases between. This CDR3 is built from 13 residues. Germline-derived CDR1 and CDR2 are SGHDT and YYEEEE. As DNA, the CDR3 is TGTGCCAGCAGCCTGGGCTCGGCCGGGGAGCTGTTTTTT. Translating it yields CASSLGSAGELFF.

The rearrangement uses TRBV28 and TRBJ1-1; perhaps TRBD1 as D (6 bases). Trimming took 4 bases from V and 0 from J, leaving 12 bases between them. The CDR3 contains 15 residues. Looked up from germline, CDR1 is MDHEN and CDR2 is SYDVKM. CDR3 region: CASSSIGGMNTEAFF. The CDR3 DNA follows: TGTGCCAGCAGTTCTATAGGGGGTATGAACACTGAAGCTTTCTTT.

The V gene is TRBV6-1, the J gene TRBJ1-6, with D possibly being TRBD1 (5 bases). V gave up 1 base and J gave up 6 bases, with 16 bases separating them. Germline assignment: CDR1 MNHNS and CDR2 SASEGT. The CDR3 has 17 amino acids. CDR3 nucleotide sequence: TGTGCCAGCAGTGAAGTGGGTCCGGGGCGAACTAATTCACCCCTCCACTTT. Translation: CASSEVGPGRTNSPLHF.

This clone was counted once. The CDR3 sequence is CSVEGLDYGYTF. CDR3 nucleotides: TGCAGCGTTGAGGGGTTGGACTATGGCTACACCTTC. This chain links TRBV29-1 with TRBJ1-2; no definite D call. This CDR3 has 12 residues. V was clipped by 3 bases and J by 3 bases, with 8 bases between them. From germline, CDR1 is SQVTM and CDR2 ANQGSEA.